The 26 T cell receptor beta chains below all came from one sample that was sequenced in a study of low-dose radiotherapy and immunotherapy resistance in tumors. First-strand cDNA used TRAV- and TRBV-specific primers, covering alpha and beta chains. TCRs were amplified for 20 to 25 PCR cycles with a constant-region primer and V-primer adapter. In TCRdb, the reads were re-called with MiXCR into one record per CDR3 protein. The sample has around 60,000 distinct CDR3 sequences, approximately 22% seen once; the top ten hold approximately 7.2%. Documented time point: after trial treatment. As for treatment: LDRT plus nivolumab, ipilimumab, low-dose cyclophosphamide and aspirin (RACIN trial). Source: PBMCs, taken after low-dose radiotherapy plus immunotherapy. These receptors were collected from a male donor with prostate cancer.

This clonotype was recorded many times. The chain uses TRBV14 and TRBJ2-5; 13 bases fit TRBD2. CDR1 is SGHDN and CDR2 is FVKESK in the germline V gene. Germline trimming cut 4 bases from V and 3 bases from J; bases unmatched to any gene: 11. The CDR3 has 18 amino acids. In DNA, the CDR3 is TGTGCCAGCAGCCCGCGTGGGACCGGGACTAGCGGGGAAGAGACCCAGTACTTC. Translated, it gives CASSPRGTGTSGEETQYF.

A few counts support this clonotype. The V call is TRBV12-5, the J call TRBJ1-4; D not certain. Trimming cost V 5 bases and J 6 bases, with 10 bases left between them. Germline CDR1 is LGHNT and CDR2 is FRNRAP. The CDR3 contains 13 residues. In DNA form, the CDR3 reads TGTGCTAGTGGTACCTCAAACGATGAAAAACTGTTTTTT. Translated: CASGTSNDEKLFF.

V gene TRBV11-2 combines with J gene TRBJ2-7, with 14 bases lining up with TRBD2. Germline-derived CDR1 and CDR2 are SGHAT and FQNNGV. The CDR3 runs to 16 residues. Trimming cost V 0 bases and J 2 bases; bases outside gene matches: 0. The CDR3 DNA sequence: TGTGCCAGCAGCTTAGAGACTAGCGGGGGGGCCTACGAGCAGTACTTC. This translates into CASSLETSGGAYEQYF.

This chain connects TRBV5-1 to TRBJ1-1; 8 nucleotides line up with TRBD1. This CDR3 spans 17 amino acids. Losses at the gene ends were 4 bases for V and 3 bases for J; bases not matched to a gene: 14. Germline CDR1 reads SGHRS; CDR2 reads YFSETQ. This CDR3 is CASSPRPGTGWDTEAFF. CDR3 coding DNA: TGCGCCAGCAGCCCCCGCCCCGGGACAGGTTGGGACACTGAAGCTTTCTTT.

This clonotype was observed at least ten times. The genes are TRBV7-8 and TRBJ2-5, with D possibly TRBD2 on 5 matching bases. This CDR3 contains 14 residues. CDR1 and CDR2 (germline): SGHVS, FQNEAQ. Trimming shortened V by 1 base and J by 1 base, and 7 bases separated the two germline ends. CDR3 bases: TGTGCCAGCAGCTTAGGGGAGACCCAAGAGACCCAGTACTTC. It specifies CASSLGETQETQYF.

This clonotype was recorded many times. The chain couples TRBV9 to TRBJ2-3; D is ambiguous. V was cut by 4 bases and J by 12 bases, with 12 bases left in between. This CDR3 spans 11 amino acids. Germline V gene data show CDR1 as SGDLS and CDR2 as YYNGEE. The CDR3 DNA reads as TGTGCCAGCAGCACCGGAACCCGTCAGTATTTT. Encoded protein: CASSTGTRQYF.

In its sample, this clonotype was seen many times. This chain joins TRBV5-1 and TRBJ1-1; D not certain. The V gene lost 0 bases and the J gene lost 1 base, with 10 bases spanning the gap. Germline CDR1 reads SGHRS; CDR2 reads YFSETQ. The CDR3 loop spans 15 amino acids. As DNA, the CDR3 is TGCGCCAGCAGCTTGGAGTCCCTCCCGAACACTGAAGCTTTCTTT. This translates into CASSLESLPNTEAFF.

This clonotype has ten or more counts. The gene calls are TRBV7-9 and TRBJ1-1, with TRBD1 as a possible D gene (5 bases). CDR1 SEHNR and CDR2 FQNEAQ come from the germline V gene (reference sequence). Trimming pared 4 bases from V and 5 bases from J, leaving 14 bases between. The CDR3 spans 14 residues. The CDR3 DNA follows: TGTGCCAGCAGCTCCCTAGGGGATCCAACTGAAGCTTTCTTT. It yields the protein CASSSLGDPTEAFF.

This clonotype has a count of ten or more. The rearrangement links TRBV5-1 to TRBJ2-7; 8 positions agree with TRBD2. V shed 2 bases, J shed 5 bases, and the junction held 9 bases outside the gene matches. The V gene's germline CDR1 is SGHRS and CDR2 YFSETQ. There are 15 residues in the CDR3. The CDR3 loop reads CASSLVGGRTHEQYF. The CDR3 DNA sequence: TGCGCCAGCAGCTTAGTTGGCGGGAGGACCCACGAGCAGTACTTC. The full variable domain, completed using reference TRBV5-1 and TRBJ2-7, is KAGVTQTPRYLIKTRGQQVTLSCSPISGHRSVSWYQQTPGQGLQFLFEYFSETQRNKGNFPGRFSGRQFSNSRSEMNVSTLELGDSALYLCASSLVGGRTHEQYFGPGTRLTVT.

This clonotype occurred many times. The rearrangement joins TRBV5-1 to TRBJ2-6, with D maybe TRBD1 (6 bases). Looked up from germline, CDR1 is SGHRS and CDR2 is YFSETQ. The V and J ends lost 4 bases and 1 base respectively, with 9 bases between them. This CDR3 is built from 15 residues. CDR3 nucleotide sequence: TGCGCCAGCAGCCATACAGGGTCTGGGGCCAACGTCCTGACTTTC. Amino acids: CASSHTGSGANVLTF.

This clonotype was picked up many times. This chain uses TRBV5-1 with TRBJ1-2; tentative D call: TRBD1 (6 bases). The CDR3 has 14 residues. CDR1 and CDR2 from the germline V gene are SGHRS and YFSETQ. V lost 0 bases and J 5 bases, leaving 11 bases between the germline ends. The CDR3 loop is CASSLGQAGYGYTF. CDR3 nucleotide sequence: TGCGCCAGCAGCTTGGGACAGGCGGGATATGGCTACACCTTC.

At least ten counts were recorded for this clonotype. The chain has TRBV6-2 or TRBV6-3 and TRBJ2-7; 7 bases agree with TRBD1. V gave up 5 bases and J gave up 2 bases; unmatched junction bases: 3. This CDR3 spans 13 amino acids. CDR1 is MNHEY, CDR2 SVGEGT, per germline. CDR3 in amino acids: CASSGQATYEQYF. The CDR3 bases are TGTGCCAGCAGTGGACAGGCGACCTACGAGCAGTACTTC.

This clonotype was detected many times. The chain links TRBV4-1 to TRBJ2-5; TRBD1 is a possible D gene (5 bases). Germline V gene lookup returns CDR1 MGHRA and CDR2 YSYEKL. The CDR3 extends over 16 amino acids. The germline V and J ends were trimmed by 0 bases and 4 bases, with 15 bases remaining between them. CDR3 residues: CASSQDRWQGGETQYF. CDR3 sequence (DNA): TGCGCCAGCAGCCAAGATCGATGGCAGGGTGGAGAGACCCAGTACTTC.

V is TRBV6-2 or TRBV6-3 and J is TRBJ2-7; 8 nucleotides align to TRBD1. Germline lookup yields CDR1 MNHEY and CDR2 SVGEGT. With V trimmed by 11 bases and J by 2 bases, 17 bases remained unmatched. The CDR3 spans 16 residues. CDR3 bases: TGTGCCTCCCGACGCTCCACCGGGACAGGAGCCTACGAGCAGTACTTC. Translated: CASRRSTGTGAYEQYF.

CDR3 residues: CASSIRQGSLSGANVLTF. CDR3 sequence (DNA): TGTGCCAGTAGTATAAGACAGGGGTCCTTATCTGGGGCCAACGTCCTGACTTTC. V and J are TRBV19 and TRBJ2-6; TRBD1 agrees at 8 bases. V lost 2 bases, J lost 1 base, and 7 bases stayed unmatched. Germline V CDR1 and CDR2: LNHDA, SQIVND (reference sequence). The CDR3 covers 18 residues.

In DNA, the CDR3 is TGCGCCAGCTCCGGGGCTGGCCAAGAGACCCAGTACTTC. Translation gives CASSGAGQETQYF. The V gene is TRBV5-1, the J gene TRBJ2-5; perhaps D is TRBD1 or TRBD2 (5 bases each). With 7 bases removed from V and 1 base from J, the gap between germline ends came to 11 bases. CDR1 is SGHRS and CDR2 is YFSETQ in the germline V gene. The CDR3 contains 13 residues.

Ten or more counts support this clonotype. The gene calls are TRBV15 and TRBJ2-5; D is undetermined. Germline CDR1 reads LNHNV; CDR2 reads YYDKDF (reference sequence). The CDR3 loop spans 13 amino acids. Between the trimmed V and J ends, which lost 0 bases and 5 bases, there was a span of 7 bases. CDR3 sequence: CATSRDPLETQYF. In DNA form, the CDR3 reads TGTGCCACCAGCAGAGACCCACTGGAGACCCAGTACTTC.

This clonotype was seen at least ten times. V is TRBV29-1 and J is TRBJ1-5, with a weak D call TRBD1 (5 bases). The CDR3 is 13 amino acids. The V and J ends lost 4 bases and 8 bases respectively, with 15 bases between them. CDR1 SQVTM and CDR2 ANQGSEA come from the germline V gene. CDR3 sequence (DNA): TGCAGCGTTGCCGGGGCCGCCAACGAGCCCCAGCATTTT. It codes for CSVAGAANEPQHF.

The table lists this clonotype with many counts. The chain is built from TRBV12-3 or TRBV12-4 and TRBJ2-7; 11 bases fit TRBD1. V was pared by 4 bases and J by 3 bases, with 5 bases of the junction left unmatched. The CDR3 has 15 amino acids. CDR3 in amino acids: CASSSGQGGFYEQYF. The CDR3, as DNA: TGTGCCAGCAGTTCGGGACAGGGGGGATTCTACGAGCAGTACTTC.

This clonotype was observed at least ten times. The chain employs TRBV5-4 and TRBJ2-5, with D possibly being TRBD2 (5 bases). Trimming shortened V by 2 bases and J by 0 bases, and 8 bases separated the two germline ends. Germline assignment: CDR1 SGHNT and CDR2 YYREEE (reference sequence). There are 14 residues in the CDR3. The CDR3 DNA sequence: TGTGCCAGCAGCTTTTTGACTAACCAAGAGACCCAGTACTTC. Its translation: CASSFLTNQETQYF.

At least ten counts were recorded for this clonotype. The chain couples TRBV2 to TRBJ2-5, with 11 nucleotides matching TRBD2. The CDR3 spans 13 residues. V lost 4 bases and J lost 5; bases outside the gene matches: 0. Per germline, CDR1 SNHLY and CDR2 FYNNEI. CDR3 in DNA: TGTGCCAGCAGTGCTAGCGGGGGGGAGACCCAGTACTTC. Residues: CASSASGGETQYF. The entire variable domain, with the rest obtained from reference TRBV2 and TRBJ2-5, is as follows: EPEVTQTPSHQVTQMGQEVILRCVPISNHLYFYWYRQILGQKVEFLVSFYNNEISEKSEIFDDQFSVERPDGSNFTLKIRSTKLEDSAMYFCASSASGGETQYFGPGTRLLVL.

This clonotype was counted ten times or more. The CDR3 sequence is CASSFLGTSGSYEQYF. Here the CDR3 DNA reads TGTGCCAGCAGCTTCTTGGGGACTAGCGGGAGCTACGAGCAGTACTTC. The rearrangement joins TRBV27 to TRBJ2-7, with 14 bases lining up with TRBD2. V was pared by 6 bases and J by 3 bases, with 7 bases of the junction left unmatched. The V gene's germline CDR1 is MNHEY and CDR2 SMNVEV (reference sequence). The CDR3 loop spans 16 amino acids.

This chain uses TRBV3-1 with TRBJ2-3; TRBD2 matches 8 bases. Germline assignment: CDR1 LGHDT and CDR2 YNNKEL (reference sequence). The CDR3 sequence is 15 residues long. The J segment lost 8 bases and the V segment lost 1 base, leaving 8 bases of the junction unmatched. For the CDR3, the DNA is TGTGCCAGCAGCCAAGGGAGCGGGGGACGTGTTACGCAGTATTTT. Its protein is CASSQGSGGRVTQYF.

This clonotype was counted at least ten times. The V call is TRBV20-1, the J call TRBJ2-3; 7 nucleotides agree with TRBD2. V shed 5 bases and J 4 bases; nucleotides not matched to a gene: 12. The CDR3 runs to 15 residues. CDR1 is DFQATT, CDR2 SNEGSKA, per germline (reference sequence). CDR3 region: CSAGGEIGRPDTQYF. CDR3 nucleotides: TGCAGTGCTGGGGGGGAGATCGGAAGGCCAGATACGCAGTATTTT.

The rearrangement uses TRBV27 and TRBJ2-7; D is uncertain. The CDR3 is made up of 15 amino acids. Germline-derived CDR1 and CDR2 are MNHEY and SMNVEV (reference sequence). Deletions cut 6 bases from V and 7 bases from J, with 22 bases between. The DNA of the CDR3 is TGTGCCAGCAGACCCATAGAATCCCTAGGGTGGGAGCAGTACTTC. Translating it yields CASRPIESLGWEQYF.

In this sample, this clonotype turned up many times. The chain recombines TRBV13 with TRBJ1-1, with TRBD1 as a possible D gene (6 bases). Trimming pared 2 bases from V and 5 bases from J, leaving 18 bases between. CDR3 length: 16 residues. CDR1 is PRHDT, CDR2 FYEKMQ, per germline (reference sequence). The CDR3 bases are TGTGCCAGCAGCTTATTGCTTCAGGTCCAGGGGACTGAAGCTTTCTTT. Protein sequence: CASSLLLQVQGTEAFF.